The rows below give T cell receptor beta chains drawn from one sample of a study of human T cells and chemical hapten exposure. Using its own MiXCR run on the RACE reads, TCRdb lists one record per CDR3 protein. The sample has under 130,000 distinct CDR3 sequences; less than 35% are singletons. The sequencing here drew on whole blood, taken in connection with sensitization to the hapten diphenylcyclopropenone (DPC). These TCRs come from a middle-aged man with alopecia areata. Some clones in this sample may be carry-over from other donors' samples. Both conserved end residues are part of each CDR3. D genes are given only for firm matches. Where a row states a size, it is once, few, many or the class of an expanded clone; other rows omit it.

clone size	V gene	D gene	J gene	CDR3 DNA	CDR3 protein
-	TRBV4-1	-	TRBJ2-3	TGCGCCAGCAGCCAAGAGTTGAGAGGGAGCAGCACAGATACGCAGTATTTT	CASSQELRGSSTDTQYF
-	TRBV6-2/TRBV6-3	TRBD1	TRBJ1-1	TGTGCCAGCACCTGGACAGGCGTTAACACTGAAGCTTTCTTT	CASTWTGVNTEAFF
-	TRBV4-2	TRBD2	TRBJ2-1	TGTGCCAGCAGCCAGACTAGCGGGAGTGGAAATGAGCAGTTCTTC	CASSQTSGSGNEQFF
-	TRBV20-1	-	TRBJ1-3	TGCAGTGCTTTCATACAAGGCTTCTACCGAAACACCATATATTTT	CSAFIQGFYRNTIYF
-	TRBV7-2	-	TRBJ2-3	TGTGCCAGCAGCTTAGCCGTGCAGGGGTTGGATACGCAGTATTTT	CASSLAVQGLDTQYF
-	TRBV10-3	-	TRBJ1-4	TGTGCCATCAGTGAGTCGGCGGGGCTTAATGAAAAACTGTTTTTT	CAISESAGLNEKLFF
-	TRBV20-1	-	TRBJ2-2	TGCAGTGCTAGAAGTATCGCGAACACCGGGGAGCTGTTTTTT	CSARSIANTGELFF
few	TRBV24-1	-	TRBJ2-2	TGTGCCACCAGTGATGAGCCAGGGAGAAGGGGGGAGCTGTTTTTT	CATSDEPGRRGELFF
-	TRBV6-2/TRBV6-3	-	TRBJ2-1	TGTGCCAGCACACAACCCCCTCTGGAAGAGCAGTTCTTC	CASTQPPLEEQFF
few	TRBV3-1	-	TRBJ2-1	TGTGCCAGCAGCCAAGATTGGCGGGACCCATCCTACAATGAGCAGTTCTTC	CASSQDWRDPSYNEQFF
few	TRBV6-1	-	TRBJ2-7	TGTGCCACCACGAAGGCTAGCGCCACCTACGAGCAGTACTTC	CATTKASATYEQYF
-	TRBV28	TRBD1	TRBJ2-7	TGTGCCAGCAGACCTGGGACAGGGTCTTCCTACGAGCAGTACTTC	CASRPGTGSSYEQYF
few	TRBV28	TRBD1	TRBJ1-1	TGTGCCACCACACAGGGGTTGAACACTGAAGCTTTCTTT	CATTQGLNTEAFF
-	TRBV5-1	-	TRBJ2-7	TGCGCCAGCAGCTTGGAGGGGGGTCGCTACGAGCAGTACTTC	CASSLEGGRYEQYF
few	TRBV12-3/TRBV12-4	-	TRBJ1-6	TGTGCCAGCAGTTTTACAGGTCTTAATTCACCCCTCCACTTT	CASSFTGLNSPLHF
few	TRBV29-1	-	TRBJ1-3	TGCAGCGTTGCCCCACAGTCCACCTCTGGAAACACCATATATTTT	CSVAPQSTSGNTIYF
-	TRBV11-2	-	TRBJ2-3	TGTGCCAGCAGCTTTTCTCCTAGGGACACAGATACGCAGTATTTT	CASSFSPRDTDTQYF
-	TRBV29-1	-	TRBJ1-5	TGCAGCCCCGAATCATCCCCCCAGCATTTT	CSPESSPQHF
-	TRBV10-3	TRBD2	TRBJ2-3	TGTGCCATCAGTGAGTCTCTAGGCGGGAGCGGCACAGATACGCAGTATTTT	CAISESLGGSGTDTQYF
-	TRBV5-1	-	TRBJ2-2	TGCGCCAGCAGCTATGGCTCGGCGCGGAGCACCGGGGAGCTGTTTTTT	CASSYGSARSTGELFF
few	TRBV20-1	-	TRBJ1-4	TGCAGTGCAAACCTAGGAGGGAAAAGAAATGAAAAACTGTTTTTT	CSANLGGKRNEKLFF
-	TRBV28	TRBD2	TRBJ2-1	TGTGCCAGCAGCTTGGGACTAGCGGACCTCCGCTCCTACAATGAGCAGTTCTTC	CASSLGLADLRSYNEQFF
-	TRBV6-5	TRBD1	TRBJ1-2	TGTGCCAGCAGTTACTCGATACAGGGGGCGGATTATGGCTACACCTTC	CASSYSIQGADYGYTF
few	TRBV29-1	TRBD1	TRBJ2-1	TGCAGCGTTATTAAGGGGGCCGGCTACAATGAGCAGTTCTTC	CSVIKGAGYNEQFF
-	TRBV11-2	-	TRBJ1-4	TGTGCCAGCAGCTTAGCCGGTGGGGGCGGCGAAAAACTGTTTTTT	CASSLAGGGGEKLFF
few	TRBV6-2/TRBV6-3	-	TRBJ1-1	TGTGCCAGCAGGAATCAGGGAGGGGAGGGCCACACTGAAGCTTTCTTT	CASRNQGGEGHTEAFF
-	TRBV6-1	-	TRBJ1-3	TGTGCCAGCAGTGAAGCATGGGGAACTGGAAACACCATATATTTT	CASSEAWGTGNTIYF
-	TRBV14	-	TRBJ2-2	TGTGCCAGCAGCCGGGGTTGGGGGACCTTGAACACCGGGGAGCTGTTTTTT	CASSRGWGTLNTGELFF
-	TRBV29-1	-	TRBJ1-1	TGCAGCGTTGACAAGACAGTTCCGAACACTGAAGCTTTCTTT	CSVDKTVPNTEAFF